This TCR beta chain comes out of a study of blood T cells in healthy people across ages (dated by TCRdb to the mid-2010s). Turning to the overall study: In model experiments, template switching captured about one uniquely barcoded TCR beta cDNA molecule for every two T cells. To track age-related changes in TCR beta repertoire diversity, the study relied on deep sequencing normalized with unique cDNA molecular identifiers. The donors were split into four age groups: young (average about 15 years), middle-aged (roughly 40), aged (approximately 60) and long-lived (approximately 89). Donors of different ages were randomly distributed across sequencing lanes to avoid experimental bias. Two additional independent replicas of 1 million unique cDNA reads from the same blood draw were analyzed for two donors (one aged 18 to 29 and one aged 80 or older). Findings and caveats that apply to the study as a whole: Estimates of total diversity from one million sequenced T cells were regarded as lower bounds and underestimates. Observed TCR beta diversity per million T cells fell roughly linearly with age, and a significant reduction was already apparent by age about 43. Because profiling used bulk unsorted PBMCs, naive and antigen-experienced compartments could not be compared conclusively. The CMV infection status of donors was not known, potentially confounding age-related changes in expanded clonotypes. The long-lived group showed more naive CD4+ T cells, fewer expanded clones and increased TCR diversity than the aged group, suggesting age selection. A strong correlation was found between observed TCR beta diversity and the percentage of naive T cells measured by flow cytometry.

Relative to germline, V is 5 bases shorter and J is 6 bases shorter, with 10 bases between their ends. In the germline V gene (reference sequence), CDR1 corresponds to MNHNY and CDR2 to SVGAGI. CDR3 length: 12 amino acids, cysteine to phenylalanine. Of all the DNA, just the CDR3 is kept, 36 bases in frame from base 1. At least ten counts were recorded for this clonotype. The antigen this receptor binds is unknown. Base qualities are not at hand, and no much larger clone is one base apart. Systemically healthy Caucasian individuals from Russia, approximately 39 in total and aged roughly 6 to 100 years, were included as donors. Approximately 9.3 milliliters of peripheral blood were collected from each donor into EDTA-treated Vacutainer tubes. Ficoll-Paque density-gradient centrifugation was used to isolate PBMCs, with at least 7 million per sample. Trizol reagent was used to extract total RNA from the PBMCs, yielding at least 5 micrograms per sample. Naive CD45RAhigh/CD27high T cell percentages were measured by flow cytometry on a PBMC aliquot from every donor.

The method was 5' RACE. Instrument on record: Illumina HiSeq 2500. A second PCR of roughly 7 to 12 cycles was performed with a sample-barcoded 5' primer and a J-beta primer mix. Each TCR beta cDNA molecule received a unique molecular identifier from a template-switch 5' adaptor carrying 12 random nucleotides. Each sample yielded at least 2.5 million CDR3-containing paired-end reads. First-strand cDNA was synthesized from all RNA with the Mint cDNA synthesis kit, primed by a TRBC-specific oligonucleotide. After uracil-DNA glycosylase treatment, a first 18-cycle PCR used universal primers M1SS and BC2_uni_R on all cDNA. Per the authors' processing: Each sample was normalized by randomly selecting 1 million high-quality reads, each carrying a distinct molecular identifier. Instead of being binned into consensus sequences, reads with shared molecular identifiers were discarded. MiTCR, with a Q25 quality threshold and the strictest error-elimination algorithm, was used for CDR3 identification, clonotype clustering and error correction. Lower-bound total TCR beta diversity was estimated with a nonparametric unseen species model using Euler transformation. TCRdb reanalyzed the raw reads on its own, using fastp at Q25 for trimming and MiXCR for clone calling, and kept in-frame beta chains. Every distinct CDR3 protein forms one entry, paired with its most common genes and DNA. These V and J calls derive from TCRdb rather than the authors' analysis. The sample table holds some 1.5 million distinct CDR3 sequences, of which under 30% were seen once. The ten largest make up around 7.7% of the sample.

This chain joins TRBV6-6 to TRBJ1-2; a tentative D match to TRBD1 spans 5 bases. The TCR was taken from a woman under 40 in good health. Sequencing was done on a sample of blood. CDR3 protein: CASSLRENGYTF. In nucleotide form, the sequence is TGTGCCAGCAGTCTCAGGGAGAATGGCTACACCTTC.